The present entry profiles one TCR beta chain with its context. Its antigen is not known. V shed 6 bases and J 1 base; nucleotides not matched to a gene: 20. The CDR3 spans 19 residues. The germline V gene encodes CDR1 MDHEN and CDR2 SYDVKM. The TCRbeta library was prepared with unique molecular identifiers. TCRdb passed the PCR reads through MiXCR, listing each CDR3 protein once. The sample yields fewer than 700,000 distinct CDR3 sequences, over 10% seen once. The sample comes from a study of T-cell reconstitution after alpha-beta-depleted transplantation in children. The study's findings and limits: Reportedly, only several hundred clones from non-depleted graft cells drove alpha-beta T-cell counts at about two months. Surviving thymic progenitors and recipient T cells were the source of high TCRbeta diversity at day 60 in some patients.

This sample comprised PBMCs, mostly from graft donor cells, obtained 360 days after TCRalphabeta/CD19-depleted stem cell transplant. The receptor was isolated from a male patient between 10 and 17 years old who had a stem cell transplant for acute myeloid leukemia, so the T cells may come from the graft donor. The V call is TRBV28, the J call TRBJ2-7; the match to TRBD1 covers 8 bases. The CDR3 here is CASSLPPQGVSLSSYEQYF. CDR3 nucleotides: TGTGCCAGCAGCCTTCCCCCACAGGGGGTGAGTCTTAGTTCCTACGAGCAGTACTTC.